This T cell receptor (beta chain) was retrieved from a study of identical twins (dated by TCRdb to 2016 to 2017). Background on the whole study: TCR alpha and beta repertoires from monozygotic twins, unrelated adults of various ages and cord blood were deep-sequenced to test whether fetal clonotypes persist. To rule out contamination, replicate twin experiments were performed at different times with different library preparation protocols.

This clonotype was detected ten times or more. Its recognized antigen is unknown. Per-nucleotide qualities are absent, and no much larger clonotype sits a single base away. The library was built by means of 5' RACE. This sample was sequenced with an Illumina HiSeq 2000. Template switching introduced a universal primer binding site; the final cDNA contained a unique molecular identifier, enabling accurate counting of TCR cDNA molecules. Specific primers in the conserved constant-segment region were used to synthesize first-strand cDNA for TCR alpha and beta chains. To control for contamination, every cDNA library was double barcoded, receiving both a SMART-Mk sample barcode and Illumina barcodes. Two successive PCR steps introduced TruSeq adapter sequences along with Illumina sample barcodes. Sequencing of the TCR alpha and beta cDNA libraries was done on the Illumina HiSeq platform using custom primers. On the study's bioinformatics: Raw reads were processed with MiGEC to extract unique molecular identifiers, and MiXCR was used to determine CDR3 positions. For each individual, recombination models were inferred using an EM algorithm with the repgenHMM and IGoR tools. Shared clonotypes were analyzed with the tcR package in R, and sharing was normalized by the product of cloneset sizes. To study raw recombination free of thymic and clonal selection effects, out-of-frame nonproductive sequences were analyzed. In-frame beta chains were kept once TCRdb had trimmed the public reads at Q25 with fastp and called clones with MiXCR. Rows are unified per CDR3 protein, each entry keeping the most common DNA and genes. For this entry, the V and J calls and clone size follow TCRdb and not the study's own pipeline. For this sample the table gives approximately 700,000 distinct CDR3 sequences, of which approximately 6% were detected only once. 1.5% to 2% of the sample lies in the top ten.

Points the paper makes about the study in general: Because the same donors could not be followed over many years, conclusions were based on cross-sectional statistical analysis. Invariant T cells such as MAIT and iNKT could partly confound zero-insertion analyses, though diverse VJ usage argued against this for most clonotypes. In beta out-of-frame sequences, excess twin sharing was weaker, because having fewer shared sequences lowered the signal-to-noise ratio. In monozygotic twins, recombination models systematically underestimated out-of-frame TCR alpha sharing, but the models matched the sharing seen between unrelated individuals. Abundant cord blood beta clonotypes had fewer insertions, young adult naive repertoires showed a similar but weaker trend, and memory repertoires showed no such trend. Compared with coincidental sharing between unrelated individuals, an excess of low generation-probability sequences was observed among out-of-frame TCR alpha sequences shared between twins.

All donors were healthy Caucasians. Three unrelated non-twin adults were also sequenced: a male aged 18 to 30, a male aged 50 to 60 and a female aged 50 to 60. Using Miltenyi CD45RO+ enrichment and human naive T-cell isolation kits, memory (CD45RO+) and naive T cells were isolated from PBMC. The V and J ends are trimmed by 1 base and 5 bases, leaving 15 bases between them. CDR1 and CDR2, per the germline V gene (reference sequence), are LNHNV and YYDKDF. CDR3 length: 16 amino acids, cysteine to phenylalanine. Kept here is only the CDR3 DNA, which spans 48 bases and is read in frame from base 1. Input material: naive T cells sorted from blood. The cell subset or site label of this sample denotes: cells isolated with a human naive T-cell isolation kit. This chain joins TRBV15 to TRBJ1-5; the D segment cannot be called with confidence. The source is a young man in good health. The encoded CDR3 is CATSRVRGASDQPQHF. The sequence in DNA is TGTGCCACCAGCAGAGTGCGAGGCGCTTCGGATCAGCCCCAGCATTTT.